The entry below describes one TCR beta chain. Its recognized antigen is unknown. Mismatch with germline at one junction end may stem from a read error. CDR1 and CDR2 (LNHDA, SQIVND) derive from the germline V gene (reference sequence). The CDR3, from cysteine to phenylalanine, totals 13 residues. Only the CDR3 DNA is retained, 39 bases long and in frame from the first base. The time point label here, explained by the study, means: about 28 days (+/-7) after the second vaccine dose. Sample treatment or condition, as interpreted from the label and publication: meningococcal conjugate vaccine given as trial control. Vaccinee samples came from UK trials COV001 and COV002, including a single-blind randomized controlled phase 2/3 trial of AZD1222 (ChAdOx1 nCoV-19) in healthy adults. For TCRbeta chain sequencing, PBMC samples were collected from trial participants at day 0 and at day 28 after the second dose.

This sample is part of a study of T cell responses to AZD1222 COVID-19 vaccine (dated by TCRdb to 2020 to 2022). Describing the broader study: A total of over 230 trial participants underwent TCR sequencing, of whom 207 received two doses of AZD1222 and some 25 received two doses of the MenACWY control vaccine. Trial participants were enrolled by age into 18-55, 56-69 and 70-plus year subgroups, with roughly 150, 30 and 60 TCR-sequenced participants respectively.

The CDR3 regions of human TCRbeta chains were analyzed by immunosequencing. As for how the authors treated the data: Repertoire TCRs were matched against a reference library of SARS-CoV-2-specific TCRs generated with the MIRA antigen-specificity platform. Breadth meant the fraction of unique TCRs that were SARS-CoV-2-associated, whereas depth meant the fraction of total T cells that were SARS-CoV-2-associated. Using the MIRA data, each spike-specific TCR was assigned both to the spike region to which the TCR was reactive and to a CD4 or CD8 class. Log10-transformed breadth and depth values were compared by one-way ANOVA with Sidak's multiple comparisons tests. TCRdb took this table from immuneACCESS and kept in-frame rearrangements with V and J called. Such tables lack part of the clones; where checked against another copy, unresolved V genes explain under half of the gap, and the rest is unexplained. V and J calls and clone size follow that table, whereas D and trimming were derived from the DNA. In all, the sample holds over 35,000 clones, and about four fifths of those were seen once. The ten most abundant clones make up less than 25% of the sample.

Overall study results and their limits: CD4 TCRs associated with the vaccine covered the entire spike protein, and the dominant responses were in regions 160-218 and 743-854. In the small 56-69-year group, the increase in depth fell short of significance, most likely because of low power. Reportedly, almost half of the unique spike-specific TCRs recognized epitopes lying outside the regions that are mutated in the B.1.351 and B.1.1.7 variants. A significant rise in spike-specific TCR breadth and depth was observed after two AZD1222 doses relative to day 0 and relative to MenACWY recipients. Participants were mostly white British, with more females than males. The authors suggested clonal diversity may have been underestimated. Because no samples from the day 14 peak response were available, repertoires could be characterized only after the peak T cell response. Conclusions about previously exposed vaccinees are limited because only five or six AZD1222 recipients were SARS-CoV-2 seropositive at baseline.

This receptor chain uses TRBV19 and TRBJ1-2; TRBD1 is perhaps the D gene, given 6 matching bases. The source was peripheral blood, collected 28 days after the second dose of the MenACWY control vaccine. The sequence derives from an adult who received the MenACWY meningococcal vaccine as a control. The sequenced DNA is TGTGCCAGTCGTATCGGACAGCGTTATGGCTACACCTTC. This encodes CASRIGQRYGYTF.